What follows describes a single TCR beta chain. What it binds is unknown. This entry belongs to a study of beta chain features in type 1 diabetes. At the level of the study: Taken together, all samples contributed some 98 million examined sorted cells.

Every isolated RNA sample was fully reverse transcribed, so sequencing captured expressed TCRB transcripts. There were 3 million to 4 million reads on average in the naive, central memory and regulatory T cell samples. Some clones are missing from TCRdb's copy, which holds only in-frame ones; the method was immunoSEQ multiplex PCR. Found here are some 350,000 clones, about 13% of them singletons; the top ten hold roughly 0.016%. Researchers reported sorting CD4+ naive, central memory, regulatory and stem cell-like memory cells via CD45RO/CCR7/CD25/CD127/CD95/CD27. Study outcomes and limitations: Across patients, naive, central memory and Treg TCRB repertoires exhibited apparently greater similarity than was observed across healthy donors. The study found moderately but significantly shorter TCRB CDR3s in all four CD4+ subsets of Type 1 diabetes patients.

This CDR3 spans 14 amino acids. V lost 1 base, J lost 9 bases, and 13 bases lay in between. Germline lookup yields CDR1 SSHAT and CDR2 FNYEAQ (reference sequence). Sequenced: naive CD4+ T cells from blood. The TCR comes from a young woman with type 1 diabetes. This chain uses TRBV7-7 with TRBJ2-1; D perhaps matches TRBD1 (6 bases). CDR3 region: CASSLGGQAPEQFF. The CDR3 bases are TGTGCCAGCAGCTTAGGGGGGCAGGCCCCTGAGCAGTTCTTC.